The rows below give T cell receptor beta chains drawn from one sample of a study of T cell repertoires in cytomegalovirus infection. TCRdb recomputed calls from the reads with MiXCR, one row per CDR3 protein. This sample carries tens of thousands of distinct CDR3 sequences, over 3.5% of them seen once, and the ten largest clones take 20% to 25%. Sequences were obtained from PBMCs. The receptors were gathered from a human donor in good health (CMV status not recorded). Some clones in this sample may be carry-over from other donors' samples. Each CDR3 is given with its conserved first and last residue. Each record gives: V gene, clone size, D gene, J gene, CDR3 DNA, CDR3 protein. A D gene is named only where the DNA matches it firmly. Size is omitted from some rows. Given values are once, few, many or a class for expanded clones.

>TRBV27|many|NA|TRBJ1-5
TGTGCCAGCAGTTCGACGCACAGTTACTCCAATCAGCCCCAGCATTTT
CASSSTHSYSNQPQHF
>TRBV10-3|few|NA|TRBJ2-2
TGTGCCATCAGTCCCCTCCAGGACACGATATCTACCGGGGAGCTGTTTTTT
CAISPLQDTISTGELFF
>TRBV7-9|many|NA|TRBJ1-1
TGTGCCAGCAGCTCCCCTCGGGGAGGGAGGGACACTGAAGCTTTCTTT
CASSSPRGGRDTEAFF
>TRBV12-3/TRBV12-4|many|NA|TRBJ2-2
TGTGCCAGCAGTAAACAGGGCATCACGAACACCGGGGAGCTGTTTTTT
CASSKQGITNTGELFF
>TRBV7-9|many|NA|TRBJ1-4
TGTGCCAGCAGCTTAGGACGGAGTAATGAAAAACTGTTTTTT
CASSLGRSNEKLFF
>TRBV20-1|NA|NA|TRBJ1-1
TGCAGTGCTAGAAGTCCCAGGGGTTATGAAGCTTTCTTT
CSARSPRGYEAFF
>TRBV6-1|many|NA|TRBJ2-1
TGTGCCAGCAGTTACACGACGGGGAATGAGCAGTTCTTC
CASSYTTGNEQFF
>TRBV28|NA|NA|TRBJ2-2
TGTGCCAGCAGTTACCCTGGGGGCCGAACCGGGGAGCTGTTTTTT
CASSYPGGRTGELFF
>TRBV20-1|many|NA|TRBJ1-1
TGCAGTGCTAGTCGGGGTGATCCAAACACTGAAGCTTTCTTT
CSASRGDPNTEAFF
>TRBV25-1|many|NA|TRBJ2-5
TGTGCCAGCAGTGAATTCCGACAGCAAGAGACCCAGTACTTC
CASSEFRQQETQYF
>TRBV14|many|TRBD1|TRBJ2-7
TGTGCCAGCAGCCGGGACAGGGCGGCCTACGAGCAGTACTTC
CASSRDRAAYEQYF
>TRBV7-2|many|NA|TRBJ1-2
TGTGCCAGCAGCTTACGTCCTGTCTATGGCTACACCTTC
CASSLRPVYGYTF
>TRBV7-2|many|NA|TRBJ1-1
TGTGCCAGCAGCTTACAGGACAGCCGTTCGGGAGCTTTCTTT
CASSLQDSRSGAFF
>TRBV5-6|many|NA|TRBJ1-2
TGTGCCAGCAGCTTGGGTCAACAGCATGGCTACACCTTC
CASSLGQQHGYTF
>TRBV6-6|many|TRBD1|TRBJ2-5
TGTGCCAGCAATCCGGGACAGGTAAACCAAGAGACCCAGTACTTC
CASNPGQVNQETQYF
>TRBV7-3|many|NA|TRBJ2-3
TGTGCCAGCAGCTTACTGGGCGGGGCGGCAGATACGCAGTATTTT
CASSLLGGAADTQYF
>TRBV7-2|many|NA|TRBJ1-5
TGTGCCAGCAGCCCTACAGGGTTGAGCAATCAGCCCCAGCATTTT
CASSPTGLSNQPQHF
>TRBV6-2/TRBV6-3|many|NA|TRBJ1-1
TGTGCCAGCAGTTACTCTTTCGGGAACACTGAAGCTTTCTTT
CASSYSFGNTEAFF
>TRBV7-3|many|TRBD2|TRBJ2-1
TGTGCCAGCAGCTCGGGGGGACCCTGGGCTAGCGGGGGTGCTAATGAGCAGTTCTTC
CASSSGGPWASGGANEQFF
>TRBV7-2|many|TRBD1|TRBJ1-2
TGTGCCAGCAGCTTCCCCGGGACAGGGTACTATGGCTACACCTTC
CASSFPGTGYYGYTF
>TRBV10-3|many|TRBD2|TRBJ2-1
TGTGCCATCAGTGCGTCTAGCGGATACAATGAGCAGTTCTTC
CAISASSGYNEQFF
>TRBV29-1|NA|NA|TRBJ1-1
TGCAGCGTTGAATTCCCAGGGACTTGGACTGAAGCTTTCTTT
CSVEFPGTWTEAFF
>TRBV6-5|many|NA|TRBJ1-2
TGTGCCAGCAGTTACGGGGCCGCGGACTATGGCTACACCTTC
CASSYGAADYGYTF
>TRBV7-9|many|NA|TRBJ2-4
TGTGCCAGCAGCTTATTAGATGTGTCGTACTTC
CASSLLDVSYF
>TRBV7-2|many|NA|TRBJ2-7
TGTGCCAGCAGCTTAGAAGGGACAAGCGAGCAGTACTTC
CASSLEGTSEQYF
>TRBV7-8|many|TRBD2|TRBJ2-7
TGTGCCAGCAGCCCGGGACTAGCGGGAGGGGTCTCCTACGAGCAGTACTTC
CASSPGLAGGVSYEQYF
>TRBV7-6|many|NA|TRBJ1-1
TGTGCCAGCAGCCCGACCGCGGGGGGCACTGAAGCTTTCTTT
CASSPTAGGTEAFF
>TRBV19|many|NA|TRBJ2-1
TGTGCCAGTACCCTTTTGGGGGGAAACAATGAGCAGTTCTTC
CASTLLGGNNEQFF
>TRBV6-2/TRBV6-3|many|TRBD2|TRBJ2-7
TGTGCCAGCAGTACCCTGGGGCGGGGGACCTACGAGCAGTACTTC
CASSTLGRGTYEQYF
>TRBV7-2|many|NA|TRBJ1-5
TGTGCCAGCAGCTTAGCTTGGGACCCACGGGGGCCCCAGCATTTT
CASSLAWDPRGPQHF
>TRBV27|many|TRBD1|TRBJ2-5
TGTGCCAGCAGACCCGACAGGGGGCGGCAAGAGACCCAGTACTTC
CASRPDRGRQETQYF
>TRBV7-6|many|NA|TRBJ1-2
TGTGCCAGCAGCTTAGCCGCTGGGCCTAACTATGGCTACACCTTC
CASSLAAGPNYGYTF
>TRBV4-2|many|TRBD2|TRBJ2-1
TGTGCCAGCAGCACGACGAAGACTAGCGGAGGGTACAATGAGCAGTTCTTC
CASSTTKTSGGYNEQFF
>TRBV7-2|many|TRBD1|TRBJ1-6
TGTGCCAGCAGCCCCCTCCAAGGACAGGAGAATTCACCCCTCCACTTT
CASSPLQGQENSPLHF
>TRBV7-2|many|NA|TRBJ1-1
TGTGCCAGCAGCCTTCCTCAAGACCGTAACACTGAAGCTTTCTTT
CASSLPQDRNTEAFF
>TRBV7-2|many|NA|TRBJ2-7
TGTGCCAGCAGCTTATTTCCCTCCTACGAGCAGTACTTC
CASSLFPSYEQYF
>TRBV6-2/TRBV6-3|many|TRBD1|TRBJ1-1
TGTGCCAGCAGGGGCCTCGGACAGGTGGCTTTTCGAGCTTTCTTT
CASRGLGQVAFRAFF
>TRBV7-2|NA|NA|TRBJ2-5
TGTGCCAGCAGCTTATCACTTCCCGAGACCCAGTACTTC
CASSLSLPETQYF
>TRBV7-8|many|NA|TRBJ2-5
TGTGCCAGCAGCCTGCACCGACAGCAAGAGACCCAGTACTTC
CASSLHRQQETQYF
>TRBV7-6|many|TRBD2|TRBJ2-1
TGTGCCAGCAGTCCTATAGCGGGGGCCCTACTCCACAATGAGCAGTTCTTC
CASSPIAGALLHNEQFF